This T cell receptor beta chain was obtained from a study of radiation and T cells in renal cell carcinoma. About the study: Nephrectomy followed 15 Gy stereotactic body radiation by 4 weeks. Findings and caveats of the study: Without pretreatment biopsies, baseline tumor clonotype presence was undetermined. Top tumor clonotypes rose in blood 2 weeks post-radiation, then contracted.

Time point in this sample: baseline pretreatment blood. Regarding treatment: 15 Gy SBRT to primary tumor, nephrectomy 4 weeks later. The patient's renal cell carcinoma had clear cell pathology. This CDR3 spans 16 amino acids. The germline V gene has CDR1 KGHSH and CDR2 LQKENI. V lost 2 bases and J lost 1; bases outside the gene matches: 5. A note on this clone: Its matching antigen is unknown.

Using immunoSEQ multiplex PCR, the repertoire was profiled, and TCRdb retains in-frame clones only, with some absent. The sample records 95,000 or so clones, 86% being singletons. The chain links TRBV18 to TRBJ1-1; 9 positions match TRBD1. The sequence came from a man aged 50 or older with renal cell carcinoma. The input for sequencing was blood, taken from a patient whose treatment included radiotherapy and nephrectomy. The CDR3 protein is CASSPLGTGWNTEAFF. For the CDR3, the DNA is TGTGCCAGCTCACCATTGGGGACAGGGTGGAACACTGAAGCTTTCTTT.